This TCR beta chain was captured in a study of cytomegalovirus exposure and HLA in healthy donors (dated by TCRdb to between 2016 and 2019). General notes on the study: An earlier analysis of approximately 550 of the donors reported approximately 270 Gb of sequence data and some 120 million unique TCR beta sequences from roughly 180 million T cells. The T cell repertoires of 666 subjects were profiled by immunosequencing and related to cytomegalovirus serostatus. Among 398 genotyped donors of the cohort, an average of around 240,000 unique TCR beta nucleotide sequences were sequenced per donor, roughly a sixth of them non-productive. An early release that covered about 600 HLA-typed donors contained approximately 300 gigabases of sequencing data and about 93 million unique TCR sequences. Typing coverage varied by locus: about 620-630 donors for A, B, C, DRB1 and DQB1; more than 500 for DQA1; around 570 for DPA1; under 490 for DPB1. Rather than drawing on any new phenotypic data, the later analysis identified candidate immune exposures from TCR beta sequences and the way those sequences occurred across donors. In addition to the first cohort of about 650 subjects, a separate validation cohort of 120 different subjects was used. To decide whether each TCR beta V gene segment behaved as functional or pseudogenic, an earlier analysis of some 570 of the donors relied on high-throughput TCR beta sequencing. In a later analysis, previously published TCR beta repertoires from 666 donors were re-analyzed and high-resolution HLA genotyping was added so that TCR occurrence patterns could be studied. Class I and class II HLA loci were covered by the typing at four-digit resolution. The aim of the study was to test whether cataloging public T cell receptors could identify signatures of past pathogen exposure. Donor age, sex, ethnicity and CMV serostatus were collected together with the repertoire data. Every repertoire in the discovery cohort had been generated on one and the same sequencing platform. Because of strong linkage in the cohort, a few DR-DQ haplotypes were treated as single units for association and clustering. In a later genetic analysis, genome-wide SNP genotypes for about three fifths of the roughly 670 donors were used, and that subset was treated as a discovery cohort. To predict cytomegalovirus infection status, the study brought together high-throughput TCR immunosequencing, statistical association of individual TCRs with disease status, and machine learning. Among the roughly 400 genotyped donors, 81% belonged to the genetic ancestry cluster associated with self-reported Caucasian donors. Beyond this particular receptor, the publication reports: The presence/absence analyses assumed that sequencing depth was roughly uniform across donors, and that assumption may not be true. According to a later analysis, most CMV-associated TCR beta chains appeared to be HLA-restricted, and the HLA associations seemed to be driven largely by CMV exposure. V-gene and J-gene trimming of TCR beta chains was associated with a missense DCLRE1C variant in a later genetic analysis, and the association was replicated in an independent cohort. Across donors, most TCR sequences were observed very rarely, whereas some public TCRs were present in many individuals. HLA typing was unavailable for some donors at each locus, so association tests used only the typed subset. In a later analysis, the rate of TCR association differed among HLA loci, with DRB1 alleles having the most associated TCRs and HLA-C alleles having the fewest. A few of the identified cytomegalovirus-associated TCR beta chains were confirmed in vitro to be specific for cytomegalovirus antigens. A cluster of highly shared sequence variants was judged likely to represent a technical artifact of the sequencing pipeline. For the cohort, immune exposure information was limited to CMV serostatus. In this cohort, only TCR beta chains were sequenced, and detectable features were limited by the absence of alpha or paired-chain data. The study gave a list of 150 to 200 TCR beta chains associated with cytomegalovirus. When HLA alleles, especially DR and DQ, strongly co-occurred, TCR associations were difficult to assign to individual alleles. In a later analysis, HLA-associated TCR beta chains showed more clonal expansion and lower generation probabilities than non-associated chains that were equally common. According to a later analysis, parvovirus B19, influenza, CMV and Epstein-Barr virus appeared linked to several top co-occurrence clusters. The earlier analysis of 450 to 700 of the donors excluded roughly 16 rarely observed V segments, including chromosome 9 orphons, because counts were too low. Because the 87-base-pair reads could not distinguish some IMGT-functional V segments, including TRBV6-2 and TRBV6-3, those segments were excluded. A later genetic analysis reported fewer N-insertions in productive TCRs among donors in an Asian-associated ancestry cluster than the approximately 700-donor mean. A further reported finding was that TCR beta sequences accurately predicted the HLA-A and HLA-B alleles for most subjects in the first cohort. The authors suggested that the approach could potentially be generalized to other disease states and immunological phenotypes. Cytomegalovirus status was reported to be diagnosed by the classifier with high specificity and sensitivity in both the original and validation cohorts. At a false discovery rate of 0.05, a later analysis linked under 20,000 TCR beta sequences to specific HLA alleles. Correlated functional status among segregating V segments might be attributable to linkage disequilibrium, but an unknown experimental factor could not be ruled out. Broadly in line with IMGT annotations, most TCR beta V segments showed up in productive rearrangements about 87% or about 30% of the time in an earlier analysis of roughly 590 of the donors.

As for this clone: What antigen it recognizes has not been identified. Within one base of it there is no much larger clone, and no base qualities were kept.

The library was obtained by the immunoSEQ multiplex PCR assay. For the multiplex PCR, a mixture combining 60 forward primers for TCR Vbeta segments and 13 reverse primers for TCR Jbeta segments was used. A multiplex PCR assay on genomic DNA amplified the CDR3 region of rearranged TCR beta genes. Amplified TCR beta libraries were sequenced as 87-base-pair reads on the Illumina HiSeq System. Per the authors' processing: Across the 670 or so repertoires, a later analysis counted some 80 million unique TCR beta chains, some 11 million of which were shared by at least two donors. Raw reads were error-corrected and collapsed into unique sequences with a nearest-neighbor algorithm that merged closely related sequences to remove PCR and sequencing errors. CDR3 sequences were aligned to IMGT reference sequences to assign V, D and J gene segments. Each retained sequence needed at least a six-nucleotide match to both a V gene segment and a J gene segment. A rearrangement was called productive if the CDR3 had no stop codons and remained in frame with V and J, and every other rearrangement was called non-productive. CDR3 was defined by IMGT convention, running from the second conserved V-encoded cysteine to the conserved J-encoded phenylalanine. The earlier analysis of 500 to 650 of the donors excluded any sequence lacking an unambiguous match to a single V gene segment. An earlier analysis of several hundred of the donors called V segments functional above 56.7% productive rearrangements and segregating when the between-donor standard deviation exceeded 5%. To diagnose cytomegalovirus status from the catalog of TCR beta chain sequences, a statistical classification framework was built. In a later analysis, TCR nucleotide sequences were compared against IMGT/GENE-DB human TR gene sequences so that V and J genes could be assigned. The TCRdist pipeline was used in a later analysis to assign CDR3 sequences and most-parsimonious VDJ recombination scenarios. A later analysis defined each TCR beta chain by its CDR3 amino acid sequence plus V-gene family, and excluded reads lacking a unique V-gene family. A later analysis removed nearly 600 highly shared, low-generation-probability nucleotide sequences to deal with suspected cross-contamination and a sequencing artifact. In a later analysis, a clonal expansion index for each public chain was calculated from normalized within-repertoire ranks of inferred template counts. In a later analysis, generation probabilities were computed using a VDJ recombination model fitted to out-of-frame rearrangements, and the results were checked against IGoR. Hypergeometric tests were used in a later analysis to score TCR-TCR, TCR-HLA and TCR-CMV co-occurrence, with a repertoire-size bias correction applied to the TCR pairs. In a later analysis, false discovery rates were estimated by permuting HLA or CMV assignments 20 times. In a later analysis, co-occurring TCRs were grouped using DBSCAN, with TCRdist sequence similarity added in when clustering inside HLA-allele-positive subsets. Co-occurrence clustering excluded repertoires with fewer than 30,000 or more than 120,000 public chains, plus five with anomalous nucleotide sharing. Drawn from immuneACCESS, this table holds only the in-frame rearrangements with V and J called that TCRdb kept. Clones are partly lost; checked studies trace under half to an unresolved V gene and leave the rest unexplained. Clone size and V and J calls were adopted from that table, with D and trimming inferred from the DNA. The sample table contains tens of thousands of clones; only one count was recorded for more than 70% of them. The ten most abundant clones make up under 7% of the sample.

V gives up 5 bases and J gives up 2 bases, and the segment between their germline ends measures 9 bases. The germline V gene (reference sequence) provides CDR1 SEHNR and CDR2 FQNEAQ. There are 14 amino acids in the CDR3, from cysteine to phenylalanine inclusive. Only the CDR3 region is kept as DNA, spanning 42 bases read in frame from base 1. The cohort was made up of 500 to 800 healthy bone marrow donors. At the time of sampling, all cohort members were nominally healthy, though unrecorded immune exposures were likely present. The donor tested CMV seronegative and was one of the 352 seronegative cohort members. Every donor gave a peripheral blood sample, and the peripheral blood mononuclear cells from that sample were used for TCR beta sequencing. The Qiagen DNeasy Blood Extraction Kit was used to extract genomic DNA from the blood cell samples.

This sequence was found in a woman in her twenties or thirties in good health and CMV-seronegative. Material for sequencing was PBMCs. Recombination linked TRBV7-9 to TRBJ1-4; no D segment can be confidently identified. The DNA reads TGTGCCAGCAGCCCAGGATGGACTAATGAAAAACTGTTTTTT. It is translated as CASSPGWTNEKLFF.